The 20 T cell receptor beta chains presented below share a single source sample, sequenced in a study of T cell responses to AZD1222 COVID-19 vaccine (dated by TCRdb to 2020 to 2022). Library preparation was by the immunoSEQ multiplex PCR assay. TCRdb limited this immuneACCESS table to in-frame rearrangements with V and J called. A share of clones is missing; checked studies link under half to unresolved V genes, and the rest is unexplained. This sample has about 170,000 clones in its table, and about nine tenths of those were observed once. Clones ranked in the top ten supply roughly 2.5% of the sample. The sample's time point label, in plain terms: baseline before first vaccination. The sequenced sample was peripheral blood, obtained on day 0 of AZD1222 vaccination. The receptors derive from an adult in good health.

This chain joins TRBV19 and TRBJ1-1; D is unresolved. Deletions cut 3 bases from V and 4 bases from J, with 12 bases between. The CDR3 consists of 14 residues. CDR1 is LNHDA, CDR2 SQIVND, per germline (reference sequence). The CDR3: CASSILGVSTEAFF. As DNA, the CDR3 is TGTGCCAGTAGTATTCTGGGAGTTAGCACTGAAGCTTTCTTT. Drawing the rest from reference TRBV19 and TRBJ1-1, the complete variable domain is DGGITQSPKYLFRKEGQNVTLSCEQNLNHDAMYWYRQDPGQGLRLIYYSQIVNDFQKGDIAEGYSVSREKKESFPLTVTSAQKNPTAFYLCASSILGVSTEAFFGQGTRLTVV.

The table lists this clone with a count of one. The chain carries TRBV4-1 and TRBJ2-6, with TRBD1 matching over 9 bases. The CDR3 sequence is 18 residues long. Germline CDR1 and CDR2: MGHRA and YSYEKL. V was clipped by 3 bases and J by 4 bases; unmatched bases: 10. CDR3 nucleotides: TGCGCCAGCAGCCAGGGAGACAGGGGGGTGGACGGGGCCAACGTCCTGACTTTC. Protein product: CASSQGDRGVDGANVLTF.

The chain employs TRBV6-4 and TRBJ1-1; no firm D call. Germline V CDR1 and CDR2: MRHNA, SNTAGT. Trimming took 6 bases from V and 0 from J, leaving 8 bases between them. The CDR3 consists of 13 residues. The CDR3 region is CASRGNVNTEAFF. The DNA for the CDR3 is TGTGCCAGCAGGGGGAATGTGAACACTGAAGCTTTCTTT.

The chain combines TRBV7-2 with TRBJ1-6; perhaps TRBD1 as D (6 bases). The CDR3 contains 15 residues. The germline V gene encodes CDR1 SGHTA and CDR2 FQGNSA. V dropped 1 base and J dropped 6 bases, with 10 bases sitting between them. CDR3 nucleotides: TGTGCCAGCAGCTTAGTGGGGGCGGGTAATTCACCCCTCCACTTT. Its translation is CASSLVGAGNSPLHF.

The chain recombines TRBV30 with TRBJ1-5, with no clear D. The V gene's germline CDR1 is GTSNPN and CDR2 SVGIG (reference sequence). V was shortened by 0 bases and J by 1 base, with 10 bases between the two germline ends. The CDR3 length is 15 residues. This chain's CDR3 is CAWSVPSRSNQPQHF. The CDR3 DNA reads TGTGCCTGGAGTGTACCCTCGCGGAGCAATCAGCCCCAGCATTTT.

This chain uses TRBV6-5 with TRBJ1-2; D is perhaps TRBD1 (5 bases). The V gene's germline CDR1 is MNHEY and CDR2 SVGAGI. Trimming cost V 10 bases and J 2 bases, with 14 bases left between them. The CDR3 covers 13 residues. The CDR3 DNA is TGTGCCACCGCAAGGGCAGGGAACTATGGCTACACCTTC. Translating it yields CATARAGNYGYTF.

The chain recombines TRBV5-4 with TRBJ1-1, with a possible D match to TRBD1 (5 bases). The CDR3 loop spans 15 amino acids. The V end lost 4 bases, the J end lost 4 bases, and 17 bases lay between the germline ends. CDR1 is SGHNT, CDR2 YYREEE, per germline (reference sequence). Written as DNA, the CDR3 is TGTGCCAGCAGCCCCCGGGGCACGGCGGGCACTGAAGCTTTCTTT. This translates into CASSPRGTAGTEAFF.

The CDR3 coding sequence is TGTGCCAGCAGCCAAGAGGGGGGAAACTCCTACGAGCAGTACTTC. It translates to CASSQEGGNSYEQYF. The rearrangement joins TRBV4-2 to TRBJ2-7; TRBD2 is a possible D gene (6 bases). The germline V and J ends were trimmed by 0 bases and 0 bases, with 9 bases remaining between them. CDR3 length equals 15 residues. Germline CDR1 reads LGHNA; CDR2 reads YNFKEQ.

V and J are TRBV5-4 and TRBJ1-1, with D possibly matching TRBD1 (5 bases). Germline-derived CDR1 and CDR2 are SGHNT and YYREEE (reference sequence). V lost 4 bases and J lost 0, with 10 bases in between. This CDR3 comprises 14 residues. In DNA form, the CDR3 reads TGTGCCAGCAGCCTTGGGGGAATGAACACTGAAGCTTTCTTT. This sequence encodes CASSLGGMNTEAFF.

The chain has TRBV7-2 and TRBJ2-2, with unresolved D. Trimming took 5 bases from V and 6 from J, leaving 16 bases between them. The CDR3 is 15 residues long. CDR1 and CDR2 from the germline V gene are SGHTA and FQGNSA. The CDR3 DNA reads as TGTGCCAGCAGCCCCGGAAGAAGGGTAGCCGGGGAGCTGTTTTTT. It is translated as CASSPGRRVAGELFF. Full variable domain (remainder filled in from reference TRBV7-2 and TRBJ2-2): GAGVSQSPSNKVTEKGKDVELRCDPISGHTALYWYRQSLGQGLEFLIYFQGNSAPDKSGLPSDRFSAERTGGSVSTLTIQRTQQEDSAVYLCASSPGRRVAGELFFGEGSRLTVL.

The chain links TRBV29-1 to TRBJ2-2; D gene unclear. Germline CDR1 SQVTM, CDR2 ANQGSEA. Trimming cost V 3 bases and J 6 bases, with 5 bases left between them. The CDR3 length is 11 residues. The CDR3: CSVDRAGELFF. Written as DNA, the CDR3 is TGCAGCGTTGATCGGGCCGGGGAGCTGTTTTTT.

The rearrangement links TRBV6-1 to TRBJ2-7; tentatively, D is TRBD2 (6 bases). V was shortened by 3 bases and J by 2 bases, with 17 bases between the two germline ends. Germline V gene lookup returns CDR1 MNHNS and CDR2 SASEGT. The CDR3 is made up of 16 amino acids. The CDR3 nucleotides are TGTGCCAGCAGTGACCTGGGAGGACAAATCCCCTACGAGCAGTACTTC. Its translation is CASSDLGGQIPYEQYF.

The chain recombines TRBV1 with TRBJ1-5. TRBV1 is a documented pseudogene. The CDR3 is 14 residues long. The CDR3 region is CTSPKGRGNQPQHF. DNA for the CDR3: TGCACCAGCCCTAAGGGTAGGGGCAATCAGCCCCAGCATTTT.

The chain is built from TRBV4-1 and TRBJ2-6, with 9 bases identical to TRBD1. The CDR3 contains 17 residues. V lost 1 base to trimming and J lost 3 bases; unmatched junction nucleotides: 4. Germline loops: CDR1 MGHRA, CDR2 YSYEKL. The CDR3 is CASSQGDRVGGANVLTF. CDR3 DNA: TGCGCCAGCAGCCAAGGGGACAGGGTCGGTGGGGCCAACGTCCTGACTTTC.

This rearrangement joins TRBV2 to TRBJ1-6; 8 nucleotides align to TRBD1. CDR1 is SNHLY, CDR2 FYNNEI, per germline. This CDR3 comprises 15 residues. V gave up 7 bases and J gave up 7 bases; unmatched junction bases: 9. The CDR3 nucleotides read TGTGCCAGCACCAGGACAGGGTCAGAAAATTCACCCCTCCACTTT. This sequence encodes CASTRTGSENSPLHF.

This clone occurred once. The chain's CDR3 is CASSLEGLTLAEAFF. Here the CDR3 DNA reads TGTGCCAGCAGCTTAGAGGGACTGACCTTAGCTGAAGCTTTCTTT. This chain links TRBV7-9 with TRBJ1-1; D possibly corresponds to TRBD1 (5 bases). Per germline, CDR1 SEHNR and CDR2 FQNEAQ (reference sequence). This CDR3 has 15 amino acids. Trimming took off 1 base at V and 6 bases at J, with 15 bases between the two ends. The whole variable domain, remainder taken from reference TRBV7-9 and TRBJ1-1, is DTGVSQNPRHKITKRGQNVTFRCDPISEHNRLYWYRQTLGQGPEFLTYFQNEAQLEKSRLLSDRFSAERPKGSFSTLEIQRTEQGDSAMYLCASSLEGLTLAEAFFGQGTRLTVV.

This clone was observed a handful of times. J is TRBJ1-2 and V is TRBV5-1; D gene uncertain. The CDR3 covers 12 residues. Germline CDR1 SGHRS, CDR2 YFSETQ. Trimming cost V 6 bases and J 6 bases, with 12 bases left between them. The CDR3 nucleotides read TGCGCCAGCAAAGTGGTGGAGGATGGCTACACCTTC. It codes for CASKVVEDGYTF.

The chain combines TRBV2 with TRBJ1-3; D is unresolved. CDR1 and CDR2 (germline): SNHLY, FYNNEI. CDR3 size: 17 residues. The germline V and J ends were trimmed by 4 bases and 1 base, with 17 bases remaining between them. CDR3 nucleotides: TGTGCCAGCAGTGTTTACGGTGTGACGGGGTCTGGAAACACCATATATTTT. The encoded protein is CASSVYGVTGSGNTIYF.

This clone was seen a few times. J is TRBJ2-7 and V is TRBV27; TRBD1 matches at 9 bases. Germline CDR1 MNHEY, CDR2 SMNVEV (reference sequence). The CDR3 is 16 residues long. Trimming took 0 bases from V and 3 from J; bases not matched to a gene: 6. The CDR3, as DNA: TGTGCCAGCAGTTTATCGGTTCTGGACAGGGGCTACGAGCAGTACTTC. It yields the protein CASSLSVLDRGYEQYF.

The CDR3 loop reads CASRPGQASEQYF. CDR3 bases: TGTGCCAGCAGACCCGGACAGGCCTCCGAGCAGTACTTC. The rearrangement uses TRBV27 and TRBJ2-7, with 7 nucleotides matching TRBD1. Germline lookup yields CDR1 MNHEY and CDR2 SMNVEV (reference sequence). The CDR3 length is 13 residues. Unmatched junction bases numbered 8, after V lost 6 bases and J lost 6 bases.